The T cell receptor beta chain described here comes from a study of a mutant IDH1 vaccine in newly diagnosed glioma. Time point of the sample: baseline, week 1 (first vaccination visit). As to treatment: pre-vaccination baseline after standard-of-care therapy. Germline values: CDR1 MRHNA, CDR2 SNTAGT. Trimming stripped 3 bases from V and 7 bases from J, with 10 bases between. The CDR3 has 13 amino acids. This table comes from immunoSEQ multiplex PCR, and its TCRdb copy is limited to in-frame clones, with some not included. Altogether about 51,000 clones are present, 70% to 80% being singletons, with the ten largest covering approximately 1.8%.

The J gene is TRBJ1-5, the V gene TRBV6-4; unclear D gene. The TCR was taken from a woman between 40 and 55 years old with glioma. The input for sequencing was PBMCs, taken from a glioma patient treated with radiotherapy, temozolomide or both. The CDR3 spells CASSENDGQPQHF. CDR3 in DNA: TGTGCCAGCAGTGAAAACGACGGACAGCCCCAGCATTTT.